This T cell receptor beta chain was recovered during a study of T cell responses to AZD1222 COVID-19 vaccine. Whole-study results and caveats: There were vaccine-associated CD4 TCRs across spike, dominant at 160-218 and 743-854.

As concerns this clone: The target antigen is unknown.

The method was immunoSEQ multiplex PCR; TCRdb's version includes in-frame clones alone and lacks a portion of them. The sample contains about 82,000 clones, 87% of which appear only once. This material consisted of peripheral blood, taken 28 days after the second AZD1222 dose. The clonotype was recovered from an adult who received the AZD1222 COVID-19 vaccine.

The CDR3 nucleotides read TGTGCCAGCAGGCCCTCGGGGGCGGGGGGCTGGGATACGCAGTATTTT. Protein: CASRPSGAGGWDTQYF. The rearrangement joins TRBV7-6 to TRBJ2-3; 8 bases align to TRBD2. This CDR3 spans 16 amino acids. V shed 6 bases, J shed 6 bases, and the junction held 14 bases outside the gene matches. Germline V CDR1 and CDR2: SGHVS, FNYEAQ.